These 6 T cell receptor beta chains were all obtained from the same sample, sequenced in a study of cytomegalovirus exposure and HLA in healthy donors. The PCR used 60 Vbeta and 13 Jbeta primers. Clones were sequenced by immunoSEQ multiplex PCR, and TCRdb holds only the in-frame ones, with some missing. The repertoire consists of under 300,000 clones, with over 70% occurring once and the leading ten covering under 8%. The sample consisted of PBMCs. These receptors came from a woman between 55 and 75 years old in good health and CMV-seropositive.

This rearrangement joins TRBV29-1 to TRBJ1-2; TRBD1 is a possible D gene (6 bases). Germline lookup yields CDR1 SQVTM and CDR2 ANQGSEA. CDR3 length: 16 amino acids. Trimming took 3 bases from V and 8 from J, leaving 25 bases between them. The chain's CDR3 is CSVEVGQAAIRGGYTF. CDR3 in DNA: TGCAGCGTTGAGGTCGGGCAGGCCGCCATAAGGGGGGGCTACACCTTC.

The chain carries TRBV30 and TRBJ2-5; 7 nucleotides line up with TRBD2. Germline V gene data show CDR1 as GTSNPN and CDR2 as SVGIG (reference sequence). V was pared by 3 bases and J by 2 bases, with 15 bases of the junction left unmatched. The CDR3 has 17 amino acids. CDR3 bases: TGTGCCTGGAGAGGCCCCCTGGTAGCGGGTGATCAAGAGACCCAGTACTTC. Its translation: CAWRGPLVAGDQETQYF.

This chain uses TRBV7-2 with TRBJ1-1, with D tentatively TRBD1 (5 bases). Germline V gene lookup returns CDR1 SGHTA and CDR2 FQGNSA. This CDR3 contains 13 residues. V dropped 3 bases and J dropped 9 bases, with 14 bases sitting between them. The CDR3: CASSFDSRGKAFF. The CDR3 DNA reads as TGTGCCAGCAGCTTCGATTCAAGGGGTAAAGCTTTCTTT.

The V and J genes are TRBV9 and TRBJ2-1; TRBD2 matches 8 bases. Trimming took 2 bases from V and 6 from J; bases not matched to a gene: 7. Germline-derived CDR1 and CDR2 are SGDLS and YYNGEE. The CDR3 sequence is 15 residues long. The CDR3 region is CASSVRGTSGNEQFF. CDR3 nucleotide sequence: TGTGCCAGCAGCGTGAGGGGGACTAGTGGCAATGAGCAGTTCTTC.

The chain is built from TRBV5-1 and TRBJ2-7; no firm D call. Trimming took 2 bases from V and 1 from J, leaving 10 bases between them. CDR3 length: 14 amino acids. The V gene's germline CDR1 is SGHRS and CDR2 YFSETQ. The DNA of the CDR3 is TGCGCCAGCAGCTTAGCCCCGAATTCCTACGAGCAGTACTTC. This translates into CASSLAPNSYEQYF.

The rearrangement joins TRBV30 to TRBJ2-2, with 13 bases lining up with TRBD2. The CDR3 contains 15 residues. The V segment lost 2 bases and the J segment 5 bases; nucleotides outside the gene matches: 2. Looked up from germline, CDR1 is GTSNPN and CDR2 is SVGIG (reference sequence). CDR3 in amino acids: CAWSQGLAGTGELFF. The CDR3 DNA is TGTGCCTGGAGTCAGGGACTAGCGGGAACCGGGGAGCTGTTTTTT.